The 19 T cell receptor beta chains in this list originate from one sample, sequenced in a study of blood T cell repertoires in COVID-19. Method: immunoSEQ multiplex PCR; TCRdb's copy keeps in-frame clones and lacks some. The profile shows about 160,000 clones, approximately 81% of them singletons. The sample taken for sequencing was peripheral blood. These receptors all come from a human donor with acute or convalescent COVID-19. The donor label of this sample is uncertain.

The chain is built from TRBV5-1 and TRBJ2-1, with TRBD2 matching 14 bases. This CDR3 is built from 16 residues. V was clipped by 3 bases and J by 4 bases; unmatched bases: 3. Germline lookup yields CDR1 SGHRS and CDR2 YFSETQ. The CDR3 is CASSSGLAGGYNEQFF. The CDR3 DNA reads as TGCGCCAGCAGCTCTGGACTAGCGGGGGGATACAATGAGCAGTTCTTC.

The chain recombines TRBV23-1 with TRBJ1-4; 12 positions agree with TRBD1. TRBV23-1 qualifies as an ORF whose function is uncertain. V trimming: 6 bases; J trimming: 0 bases; junction bases outside the gene matches: 8. The CDR3 is made up of 18 amino acids. The CDR3 region is CASSRRDRGPTTNEKLFF. As DNA, the CDR3 is TGCGCCAGCAGCCGCCGGGACAGGGGGCCCACAACTAATGAAAAACTGTTTTTT.

This clone appeared a few times. The rearrangement uses TRBV5-1 and TRBJ2-1; D is possibly TRBD1 (6 bases). The V gene's germline CDR1 is SGHRS and CDR2 YFSETQ. There are 20 residues in the CDR3. The V and J ends lost 2 bases and 5 bases respectively, with 29 bases between them. The CDR3 coding sequence is TGCGCCAGCAGCTTTTCGTGGATGTGGGGATTGAGGGGGATTAACAATGAGCAGTTCTTC. Translating it yields CASSFSWMWGLRGINNEQFF.

This clone was seen only once. The chain recombines TRBV6-6 with TRBJ1-1, with no clear D. Trimming cost V 2 bases and J 7 bases, with 5 bases left between them. The CDR3 has 11 amino acids. The V gene's germline CDR1 is MNHNY and CDR2 SVGAGI (reference sequence). In DNA form, the CDR3 reads TGTGCCAGCAGTTACGGAGGTGAAGCTTTCTTT. Amino acid sequence: CASSYGGEAFF.

This clone appeared once. The chain carries TRBV6-6 and TRBJ2-5, with D perhaps matching TRBD1 (6 bases). Germline CDR1 reads MNHNY; CDR2 reads SVGAGI (reference sequence). The length of the CDR3 is 17 residues. The ends were cut back, 5 bases at V and 5 bases at J, with 24 bases in the middle. CDR3 residues: CASSRSFSGTPKETQYF. As DNA, the CDR3 is TGTGCCAGCAGTCGGAGTTTTTCCGGGACACCAAAGGAGACCCAGTACTTC.

The chain uses TRBV5-1 and TRBJ2-1, with D unclear. V lost 0 bases and J 0 bases, leaving 10 bases between the germline ends. The CDR3 totals 16 residues. In germline, CDR1 is SGHRS, CDR2 YFSETQ. As DNA, the CDR3 is TGCGCCAGCAGCTTGGGCCCCCCCAGCTCCTACAATGAGCAGTTCTTC. Its protein is CASSLGPPSSYNEQFF.

This clone was seen more than once but under ten times. The chain links TRBV7-2 to TRBJ2-7; D might be TRBD2 (7 bases). The CDR3 has 14 amino acids. The V end lost 1 base, the J end lost 4 bases, and 11 bases lay between the germline ends. Germline CDR1 and CDR2: SGHTA and FQGNSA. As DNA, the CDR3 is TGTGCCAGCAGCTTAGACGGGGGGCGTTACGAGCAGTACTTC. Translation gives CASSLDGGRYEQYF. Complete variable domain (other parts from reference TRBV7-2 and TRBJ2-7): GAGVSQSPSNKVTEKGKDVELRCDPISGHTALYWYRQSLGQGLEFLIYFQGNSAPDKSGLPSDRFSAERTGGSVSTLTIQRTQQEDSAVYLCASSLDGGRYEQYFGPGTRLTVT.

The gene calls are TRBV7-2 and TRBJ1-2; no definite D call. Trimming took off 4 bases at V and 8 bases at J, with 11 bases between the two ends. Germline lookup yields CDR1 SGHTA and CDR2 FQGNSA. The CDR3 has 12 residues. The CDR3 region has the DNA TGTGCCAGCAGCTCATCATACACAGGCTACACCTTC. Amino acid sequence: CASSSSYTGYTF.

The chain carries TRBV19 and TRBJ1-2; 10 bases are shared with TRBD1. Looked up from germline, CDR1 is LNHDA and CDR2 is SQIVND (reference sequence). V shed 5 bases and J 4 bases; nucleotides not matched to a gene: 19. The CDR3 length is 19 residues. The CDR3 loop is CASSSSGGQGYPRAYGYTF. The CDR3, as DNA: TGTGCCAGTAGTTCTTCGGGGGGACAGGGGTACCCCAGGGCCTATGGCTACACCTTC.

The J gene is TRBJ2-3, the V gene TRBV7-3; TRBD1 might be the D (5 bases). The CDR3 length is 16 residues. Trimming removed 2 bases at V and 4 bases at J, with 16 bases between. Germline V gives CDR1 SGHTA, CDR2 FQGTGA. The chain's CDR3 is CASSLSTWGSADTQYF. CDR3 in DNA: TGTGCCAGCAGCTTATCGACGTGGGGCAGCGCAGATACGCAGTATTTT.

The J gene is TRBJ1-1, the V gene TRBV24-1; D remains ambiguous. The germline V gene encodes CDR1 KGHDR and CDR2 SFDVKD. The CDR3 is made up of 11 amino acids. The V gene lost 1 base and the J gene lost 8 bases, with 4 bases spanning the gap. CDR3 sequence: CATSDFGEAFF. CDR3 bases: TGTGCCACCAGTGATTTTGGCGAAGCTTTCTTT.

The chain employs TRBV7-9 and TRBJ1-1; no clear D gene. Between the trimmed V and J ends, which lost 5 bases and 6 bases, there was a span of 13 bases. The CDR3 is 13 residues long. Germline-derived CDR1 and CDR2 are SEHNR and FQNEAQ (reference sequence). Here the CDR3 reads CASSRRGRAEAFF. In DNA form, the CDR3 reads TGTGCCAGCAGCAGGCGAGGGAGGGCTGAAGCTTTCTTT.

The chain recombines TRBV2 with TRBJ2-2; perhaps TRBD2 as D (6 bases). CDR1 is SNHLY and CDR2 is FYNNEI in the germline V gene. The CDR3 spans 15 residues. Trimming stripped 2 bases from V and 7 bases from J, with 14 bases between. The DNA of the CDR3 is TGTGCCAGCAGTGAAACCCGCGGGGTACGCGGGGAGCTGTTTTTT. Translation: CASSETRGVRGELFF.

The table lists this clone with a few counts. The CDR3 DNA reads as TGTGCCAGCAGCTTTCCCGGCGGTTTCTACGAGCAGTACTTC. It codes for CASSFPGGFYEQYF. The chain recombines TRBV11-3 with TRBJ2-7; the D is unclear. Deletions cut 3 bases from V and 3 bases from J, with 12 bases between. The germline V gene has CDR1 SGHNT and CDR2 YENEEA. The CDR3 runs 14 residues. Full variable domain (outside the CDR3, taken from reference TRBV11-3 and TRBJ2-7): EAGVVQSPRYKIIEKKQPVAFWCNPISGHNTLYWYLQNLGQGPELLIRYENEEAVDDSQLPKDRFSAERLKGVDSTLKIQPAELGDSAVYLCASSFPGGFYEQYFGPGTRLTVT.

The rearrangement joins TRBV7-2 to TRBJ1-2, with D unresolved. The CDR3 contains 11 residues. The germline gives CDR1 SGHTA, CDR2 FQGNSA. Trimming took 5 bases from V and 6 from J, leaving 7 bases between them. CDR3 in amino acids: CASSPSDGYTF. CDR3 in DNA: TGTGCCAGCAGCCCCTCGGATGGCTACACCTTC.

V is TRBV5-5 and J is TRBJ2-3, with 10 bases that match TRBD1. The CDR3 spans 16 residues. Germline V lookup: CDR1 SGHKS, CDR2 YYEKEE (reference sequence). Germline trimming cut 5 bases from V and 3 bases from J; bases unmatched to any gene: 9. CDR3 amino acids: CASRRQGATKTDTQYF. For the CDR3, the DNA is TGTGCCAGCAGACGACAGGGGGCAACTAAGACAGATACGCAGTATTTT.

The genes are TRBV6-1 and TRBJ2-3; 8 nucleotides line up with TRBD2. Germline CDR1 MNHNS, CDR2 SASEGT. V trimming: 4 bases; J trimming: 5 bases; junction bases outside the gene matches: 17. The CDR3 has 18 amino acids. The CDR3 DNA is TGTGCCAGCAGTGTTCGCAACTCGGGGACTAGAAGAGGAGATACGCAGTATTTT. Residues: CASSVRNSGTRRGDTQYF.

V and J are TRBV4-3 and TRBJ1-1, with D hard to call. In germline, CDR1 is LGHNA, CDR2 YSLEER. This CDR3 is 16 amino acids long. V was trimmed by 0 bases and J by 3 bases, leaving 14 bases between them. In nucleotides, the CDR3 is TGCGCCAGCAGCCAAGATTCGTTGCGCCGGGACACTGAAGCTTTCTTT. It translates to CASSQDSLRRDTEAFF.

The genes are TRBV27 and TRBJ1-1, with 8 bases matching TRBD1. The ends lost 5 bases at V and 1 base at J; junction bases unmatched: 6. Germline CDR1 and CDR2: MNHEY and SMNVEV (reference sequence). The CDR3 sequence is 15 residues long. As DNA, the CDR3 is TGTGCCAGCAGTCCTTGGACAGGGACGAACACTGAAGCTTTCTTT. This codes for CASSPWTGTNTEAFF.